The rows below give T cell receptor beta chains drawn from one sample of a study of cytomegalovirus exposure and HLA in healthy donors. Profiling relied on immunoSEQ multiplex PCR, and the TCRdb table lists in-frame clones only, not all of them. The profile shows tens of thousands of clones, about four fifths of them singletons. Sequencing input: PBMCs. Receptors originate from a woman between 18 and 30 years old in good health and CMV-seropositive. Each CDR3 is given with its conserved first and last residue. D genes are given only for firm matches. Size is stated for part of the rows, as once, few or many counts, or as a class when the clone is expanded.

j_call,d_call,clone_size,v_call,cdr3_aa,cdr3_nt
TRBJ1-2,NA,few,TRBV29-1,CSVEATRGGNYGYTF,TGCAGCGTTGAAGCCACGAGGGGGGGAAACTATGGCTACACCTTC
TRBJ1-6,NA,NA,TRBV28,CASRTGHARDSPLHF,TGTGCCAGCAGAACAGGGCACGCTAGGGATTCACCCCTCCACTTT
TRBJ2-5,NA,NA,TRBV4-1,CASSQDFGQGTSEGTQYF,TGCGCCAGCAGCCAAGATTTTGGGCAGGGCACGTCCGAAGGGACCCAGTACTTC
TRBJ2-7,NA,NA,TRBV5-1,CASSLEGGELYEQYF,TGCGCCAGCAGCTTGGAAGGGGGAGAACTCTACGAGCAGTACTTC
TRBJ2-3,NA,NA,TRBV1,CTSRAGGTDTQYF,TGCACCAGCAGAGCCGGGGGCACAGATACGCAGTATTTT
TRBJ2-7,NA,NA,TRBV7-8,CASSLAFRDYEQYF,TGTGCCAGCAGCTTAGCGTTCCGAGACTACGAGCAGTACTTC
TRBJ1-1,NA,NA,TRBV30,CAWSSYPGHYTEAFF,TGTGCCTGGAGTTCTTATCCGGGACACTACACTGAAGCTTTCTTT
TRBJ1-6,NA,NA,TRBV30,CAWGGLRNSPLHF,TGTGCCTGGGGGGGACTACGGAATTCACCCCTCCACTTT
TRBJ1-2,NA,NA,TRBV9,CASSEGGSYTF,TGTGCCAGCAGCGAGGGAGGGAGCTACACCTTC
TRBJ1-5,TRBD1,NA,TRBV19,CASSPGQGAYQPQHF,TGTGCCAGTAGCCCTGGACAGGGGGCTTATCAGCCCCAGCATTTT
TRBJ1-5,NA,NA,TRBV6-6,CASRSTGINQPQHF,TGTGCCAGCCGATCGACAGGAATCAATCAGCCCCAGCATTTT
TRBJ2-6,NA,NA,TRBV30,CAWSGSGSSGANVLTF,TGTGCCTGGAGTGGGTCAGGGTCCTCTGGGGCCAACGTCCTGACTTTC
TRBJ1-2,TRBD1,NA,TRBV19,CASSLRDRDGYTF,TGTGCCAGTAGTCTAAGGGACAGGGATGGCTACACCTTC
TRBJ1-1,NA,once,TRBV11-2,CASIEAGVDTEAFF,TGTGCCAGCATCGAAGCAGGGGTTGACACTGAAGCTTTCTTT
TRBJ1-4,NA,NA,TRBV7-9,CASSLSVDRLFF,TGTGCCAGCAGCTTATCAGTGGACAGACTGTTTTTT
TRBJ2-7,NA,NA,TRBV9,CASSVRDTAYEQYF,TGTGCCAGCAGCGTCCGGGACACCGCCTACGAGCAGTACTTC
TRBJ1-6,NA,NA,TRBV28,CASSFIHSPLHF,TGTGCCAGCAGTTTTATCCATTCACCCCTCCACTTT
TRBJ2-7,NA,NA,TRBV11-2,CASLNFYEQYF,TGTGCCAGCCTGAACTTCTACGAGCAGTACTTC
TRBJ1-2,TRBD1,NA,TRBV28,CASIDEQGARGYTF,TGTGCCAGCATCGACGAACAGGGGGCGCGAGGCTACACCTTC
TRBJ2-1,NA,NA,TRBV5-1,CASSLETYNEQFF,TGCGCCAGCAGCTTAGAAACTTACAATGAGCAGTTCTTC
TRBJ2-2,TRBD1,NA,TRBV5-1,CASSPRTGGSTGELFF,TGCGCCAGCAGCCCGAGGACAGGGGGGAGCACCGGGGAGCTGTTTTTT
TRBJ1-1,NA,NA,TRBV7-7,CASSRWDGGDTEAFF,TGTGCCAGCAGCAGATGGGACGGGGGGGACACTGAAGCTTTCTTT
TRBJ1-2,NA,NA,TRBV6-1,CASSEPQGGYTF,TGTGCCAGCAGTGAACCACAGGGAGGCTACACCTTC
TRBJ2-5,TRBD2,once,TRBV2,CASSTRGGLGETQYF,TGTGCCAGCAGTACTCGGGGGGGCCTTGGTGAGACCCAGTACTTC
TRBJ2-1,TRBD2,NA,TRBV10-3,CAISASGGGGADEQFF,TGTGCCATCAGTGCGTCCGGCGGCGGGGGGGCCGATGAGCAGTTCTTC
TRBJ1-1,NA,once,TRBV7-9,CASSLTVPNTEAFF,TGTGCCAGCAGCTTGACAGTCCCGAACACTGAAGCTTTCTTT
TRBJ2-3,TRBD2,once,TRBV9,CASSVVGGGTTIDTQYF,TGTGCCAGCAGCGTAGTTGGCGGGGGAACGACAATAGATACGCAGTATTTT
TRBJ1-4,TRBD1,NA,TRBV5-5,CASSFSGQGARGGEKLFF,TGTGCCAGCAGCTTTTCTGGACAGGGGGCGCGGGGTGGAGAAAAACTGTTTTTT
TRBJ2-3,TRBD2,NA,TRBV4-2,CASSQDLGTSQGHSGDTQYF,TGTGCCAGCAGCCAAGATCTGGGGACTAGCCAAGGGCATTCAGGGGATACGCAGTATTTT
TRBJ1-1,NA,NA,TRBV7-9,CASSHSMSVNTEAFF,TGTGCCAGCAGCCACAGTATGTCCGTGAACACTGAAGCTTTCTTT
TRBJ2-2,NA,NA,TRBV5-1,CASSPGTTTGELFF,TGCGCCAGCAGCCCCGGGACAACTACCGGGGAGCTGTTTTTT
TRBJ1-2,NA,NA,TRBV6-5,CASSPGQTYGYTF,TGTGCCAGCAGCCCCGGACAGACCTATGGCTACACCTTC
TRBJ2-7,NA,NA,TRBV4-2,CASSQDLAGGEQYF,TGTGCCAGCAGCCAAGATCTGGCGGGTGGGGAGCAGTACTTC
TRBJ2-7,TRBD1,NA,TRBV5-6,CASSWKDRKYEQYF,TGTGCCAGCAGCTGGAAGGACAGGAAATACGAGCAGTACTTC
TRBJ2-7,NA,NA,TRBV28,CASSLVGRLVPYEQYF,TGTGCCAGCAGTTTGGTTGGCCGACTAGTCCCCTACGAGCAGTACTTC
TRBJ1-2,TRBD1,NA,TRBV28,CASSLSNRQGNGYTF,TGTGCCAGCAGTTTATCAAACAGACAGGGAAATGGCTACACCTTC
TRBJ1-1,NA,once,TRBV30,CAWSSFGGNTEAFF,TGTGCCTGGAGTTCGTTCGGGGGGAACACTGAAGCTTTCTTT
TRBJ2-7,TRBD1,NA,TRBV4-1,CASSRWGQGNEQYF,TGCGCCAGCAGCCGATGGGGACAGGGAAACGAGCAGTACTTC
TRBJ1-6,TRBD1,few,TRBV5-1,CASRIDRVGSPLHF,TGCGCCAGCCGAATCGACAGGGTTGGCTCACCCCTCCACTTT
TRBJ2-5,NA,NA,TRBV30,CAWRGQGRETQYF,TGTGCCTGGAGAGGTCAGGGAAGGGAGACCCAGTACTTC
TRBJ1-2,NA,NA,TRBV7-2,CASSLGARLYGYTF,TGTGCCAGCAGCTTAGGGGCACGCTTGTATGGCTACACCTTC
TRBJ1-5,NA,NA,TRBV30,CAWGRGGNQPQHF,TGTGCCTGGGGGCGGGGAGGGAATCAGCCCCAGCATTTT